One sample yielded the 22 T cell receptor beta chains listed below, sequenced in a study of cytomegalovirus exposure and HLA in healthy donors. It was with 60 Vbeta and 13 Jbeta primers that the PCR ran. TCRdb's table, derived via immunoSEQ multiplex PCR, lists solely in-frame clones and lacks some. The sample lists over 110,000 clones; around 78% were seen once. The specimen sequenced was PBMCs. The receptors shown here come from a woman between 40 and 50 years old in good health and CMV-seropositive.

The CDR3 sequence is CTSSQEGALAVTDTQYF. CDR3 sequence (DNA): TGCACCAGCAGCCAAGAAGGGGCACTAGCGGTCACAGATACGCAGTATTTT. This chain links TRBV1 with TRBJ2-3; the D call of TRBD2 is as the table states it, not checked on the DNA. TRBV1 is tagged as a pseudogene. This CDR3 has 17 residues.

This clone was detected only once. The J gene is TRBJ1-2, the V gene TRBV4-1, with 9 bases identical to TRBD1. CDR1 and CDR2 from the germline V gene are MGHRA and YSYEKL. With V trimmed by 1 base and J by 6 bases, 6 bases remained unmatched. CDR3 length: 15 amino acids. DNA for the CDR3: TGCGCCAGCAGCCAAGTGGGGGACAGGGACAATGGCTACACCTTC. This sequence encodes CASSQVGDRDNGYTF.

The gene calls are TRBV2 and TRBJ1-2; D unclear. CDR1 and CDR2 (germline): SNHLY, FYNNEI. The V gene lost 1 base and the J gene lost 6 bases, with 12 bases spanning the gap. This CDR3 has 14 amino acids. CDR3 region: CASSEGPPGNGYTF. CDR3 bases: TGTGCCAGCAGTGAAGGGCCTCCGGGGAATGGCTACACCTTC.

A note on this clone: At one end, the junction sequence differs from germline, possibly due to a read error. V is TRBV4-1 and J is TRBJ2-2; tentative D call: TRBD1 (6 bases). Germline-derived CDR1 and CDR2 are MGHRA and YSYEKL. The CDR3 runs to 14 residues. The CDR3 spells CASSPGTHTGELFF. DNA of the CDR3: TGTGCCAGCAGCCCTGGGACACATACCGGGGAGCTGTTTTTT.

This clone appeared a few times. This chain uses TRBV7-9 with TRBJ2-5; TRBD2 aligns across 9 bases. CDR3 length: 16 residues. The V gene end was trimmed by 1 base and the J gene end by 5 bases; junction bases not matched to a gene: 8. CDR1 SEHNR and CDR2 FQNEAQ come from the germline V gene (reference sequence). CDR3 in amino acids: CASSLGLAGAQETQYF. The CDR3 DNA reads as TGTGCCAGCAGCTTAGGGTTAGCGGGAGCACAGGAGACCCAGTACTTC. The full variable domain, rest sourced from reference TRBV7-9 and TRBJ2-5, is DTGVSQNPRHKITKRGQNVTFRCDPISEHNRLYWYRQTLGQGPEFLTYFQNEAQLEKSRLLSDRFSAERPKGSFSTLEIQRTEQGDSAMYLCASSLGLAGAQETQYFGPGTRLLVL.

As for this clone: The same CDR3 arises from other DNA sequences in this sample as well. This chain uses TRBV28 with TRBJ2-2, with TRBD1 identical over 7 bases. V lost 8 bases to trimming and J lost 1 base; unmatched junction nucleotides: 1. The CDR3 has 13 residues. Per the germline V gene, CDR1 is MDHEN and CDR2 is SYDVKM. The CDR3 loop reads CASRDRNTGELFF. DNA for the CDR3: TGTGCCAGCCGGGACAGGAACACCGGGGAGCTGTTTTTT.

V usage is TRBV7-9 and J usage is TRBJ2-1; D ambiguous. Trimming left V 4 bases short and J 3 bases short, with 4 bases between. The CDR3 consists of 12 residues. Germline CDR1 reads SEHNR; CDR2 reads FQNEAQ (reference sequence). For the CDR3, the DNA is TGTGCCAGCAGCTCCCACTACAATGAGCAGTTCTTC. Translating gives CASSSHYNEQFF.

The chain uses TRBV5-6 and TRBJ2-7; D may be TRBD1 (5 bases). This CDR3 comprises 13 residues. Germline CDR1 and CDR2: SGHDT and YYEEEE. The V and J ends lost 0 bases and 3 bases respectively, with 7 bases between them. The CDR3, as DNA: TGTGCCAGCAGCTTGGTGGACAACTACGAGCAGTACTTC. Amino acids: CASSLVDNYEQYF.

V and J are TRBV27 and TRBJ2-5; perhaps TRBD1 as D (6 bases). This CDR3 has 14 residues. In germline, CDR1 is MNHEY, CDR2 SMNVEV (reference sequence). V gave up 6 bases and J gave up 4 bases, with 15 bases separating them. The DNA of the CDR3 is TGTGCCAGCAGGGACCAGGGGTCGGGAGAGACCCAGTACTTC. Translated, it gives CASRDQGSGETQYF.

This clone has only one observation. The CDR3 protein is CASSFVGANTGELFF. The CDR3 DNA follows: TGCGCCAGCAGCTTTGTCGGGGCGAACACCGGGGAGCTGTTTTTT. V is TRBV5-1 and J is TRBJ2-2; D is perhaps TRBD2 (5 bases). With 2 bases removed from V and 0 bases from J, the gap between germline ends came to 8 bases. Germline assignment: CDR1 SGHRS and CDR2 YFSETQ. The CDR3 is 15 residues long.

V gene TRBV4-1 combines with J gene TRBJ1-6; TRBD1 matches 9 bases. The CDR3 length is 19 residues. The germline V gene encodes CDR1 MGHRA and CDR2 YSYEKL. Trimming took 0 bases from V and 8 from J; bases not matched to a gene: 14. The CDR3 DNA reads TGCGCCAGCAGCCAAGATCTAAATTGGTTGAGGACAGGGGATTCACCCCTCCACTTT. Amino acid sequence: CASSQDLNWLRTGDSPLHF.

This rearrangement joins TRBV4-1 to TRBJ1-1; 8 positions match TRBD1. V lost 1 base to trimming and J lost 10 bases; unmatched junction nucleotides: 5. This CDR3 is 13 amino acids long. Germline V gene data show CDR1 as MGHRA and CDR2 as YSYEKL. The CDR3 is CASSQVRGLSAFF. CDR3 bases: TGCGCCAGCAGCCAAGTCAGGGGGCTATCAGCTTTCTTT.

This clone was seen a few times. The chain carries TRBV5-1 and TRBJ2-1, with 7 bases fitting TRBD2. The CDR3 has 16 amino acids. CDR1 and CDR2 from the germline V gene are SGHRS and YFSETQ. V lost 4 bases, J lost 6 bases, and 13 bases stayed unmatched. This CDR3 reads CASSPGGDWSLNEQFF. CDR3 DNA sequence: TGCGCCAGCAGCCCTGGGGGGGATTGGTCTCTCAATGAGCAGTTCTTC.

This clone turned up a few times. The CDR3 reads CASSLNPAGANVLTF. CDR3 sequence (DNA): TGTGCCAGCTCACTAAATCCGGCTGGGGCCAACGTCCTGACTTTC. The chain employs TRBV18 and TRBJ2-6; D gene uncertain. V lost 4 bases, J lost 2 bases, and 9 bases lay in between. CDR1 and CDR2 from the germline V gene are KGHSH and LQKENI. This CDR3 is built from 15 residues. The full variable domain, in which reference TRBV18 and TRBJ2-6 provide the parts outside the CDR3, is NAGVMQNPRHLVRRRGQEARLRCSPMKGHSHVYWYRQLPEEGLKFMVYLQKENIIDESGMPKERFSAEFPKEGPSILRIQQVVRGDSAAYFCASSLNPAGANVLTFGAGSRLTVL.

This clone has more than one count but fewer than ten. The chain employs TRBV27 and TRBJ1-5; no clear D. Trimming left V 8 bases short and J 6 bases short, with 20 bases between. The CDR3 loop spans 15 amino acids. Germline assignment: CDR1 MNHEY and CDR2 SMNVEV (reference sequence). The CDR3 loop is CASAFTADRLQPQHF. The CDR3 DNA reads TGTGCCAGCGCCTTTACCGCAGATCGACTTCAGCCCCAGCATTTT.

The rearrangement uses TRBV5-4 and TRBJ2-5; D possibly corresponds to TRBD2 (6 bases). Germline V gives CDR1 SGHNT, CDR2 YYREEE (reference sequence). The CDR3 consists of 14 residues. V shed 5 bases and J shed 2 bases, with 13 bases lying between them. The chain's CDR3 is CASRPSSAQETQYF. In nucleotides, the CDR3 is TGTGCCAGCAGACCATCTAGCGCTCAAGAGACCCAGTACTTC.

The chain recombines TRBV2 with TRBJ2-1, with TRBD2 matching 12 bases. V trimming: 6 bases; J trimming: 8 bases; junction bases outside the gene matches: 5. Germline loops: CDR1 SNHLY, CDR2 FYNNEI. The CDR3 covers 14 residues. CDR3 in DNA: TGTGCCAGCAGGGAGACTAGCGGGAGTCATGAGCAGTTCTTC. Translated, it gives CASRETSGSHEQFF.

The chain has TRBV7-6 and TRBJ2-1; no clear D gene. Trimming took off 4 bases at V and 4 bases at J, with 8 bases between the two ends. The CDR3 has 13 amino acids. Germline lookup yields CDR1 SGHVS and CDR2 FNYEAQ. The CDR3 here is CASSSSNYNEQFF. As DNA, the CDR3 is TGTGCCAGCAGCTCATCTAATTACAATGAGCAGTTCTTC.

The J gene is TRBJ1-5, the V gene TRBV19, with D possibly matching TRBD1 (6 bases). The CDR3 runs 18 residues. Trimming shortened V by 3 bases and J by 1 base, and 19 bases separated the two germline ends. Germline CDR1 reads LNHDA; CDR2 reads SQIVND (reference sequence). The CDR3 is CASSIPRLTQGSNQPQHF. CDR3 nucleotide sequence: TGTGCCAGTAGTATTCCGCGCCTCACACAGGGAAGCAATCAGCCCCAGCATTTT.

This chain connects TRBV2 to TRBJ1-1; 8 bases fit TRBD1. This CDR3 comprises 16 residues. The germline gives CDR1 SNHLY, CDR2 FYNNEI. The V gene end was trimmed by 6 bases and the J gene end by 1 base; junction bases not matched to a gene: 10. This CDR3 reads CASSLWPDRANTEAFF. CDR3 nucleotides: TGTGCCAGCAGCTTATGGCCGGACAGGGCGAACACTGAAGCTTTCTTT.

The chain joins TRBV21-1 to TRBJ1-1. TRBV21-1 is flagged as a pseudogene. CDR3 size: 14 residues. The CDR3 DNA is TGTGCCAGCAGTGGAGGCAGAGACAACACTGAAGCTTTCTTT. Encoded protein: CASSGGRDNTEAFF.

The V gene is TRBV5-4, the J gene TRBJ2-1, with D tentatively TRBD1 (5 bases). V dropped 0 bases and J dropped 3 bases, with 13 bases sitting between them. This CDR3 comprises 16 residues. The germline V gene has CDR1 SGHNT and CDR2 YYREEE (reference sequence). This CDR3 is CASSLGGPRDYNEQFF. In nucleotides, the CDR3 is TGTGCCAGCAGCTTGGGAGGCCCCAGGGACTACAATGAGCAGTTCTTC.